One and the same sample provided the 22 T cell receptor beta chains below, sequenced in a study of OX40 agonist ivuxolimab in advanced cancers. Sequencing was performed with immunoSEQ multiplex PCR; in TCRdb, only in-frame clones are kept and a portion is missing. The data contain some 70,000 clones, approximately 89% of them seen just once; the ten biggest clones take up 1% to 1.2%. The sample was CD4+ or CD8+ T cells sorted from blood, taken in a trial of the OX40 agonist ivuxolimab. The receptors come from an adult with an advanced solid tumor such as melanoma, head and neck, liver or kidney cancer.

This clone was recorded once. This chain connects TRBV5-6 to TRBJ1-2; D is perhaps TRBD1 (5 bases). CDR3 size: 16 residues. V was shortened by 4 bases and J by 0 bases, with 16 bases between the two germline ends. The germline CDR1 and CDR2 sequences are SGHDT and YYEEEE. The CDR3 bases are TGTGCCAGCAGCCTTTCCGGGACCTTAGCTAACTATGGCTACACCTTC. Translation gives CASSLSGTLANYGYTF.

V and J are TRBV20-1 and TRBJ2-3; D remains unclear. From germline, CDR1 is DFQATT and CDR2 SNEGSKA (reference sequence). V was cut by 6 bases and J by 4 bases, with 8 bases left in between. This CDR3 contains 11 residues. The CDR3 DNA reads TGCAGTGCCTACGTCCCAGATACGCAGTATTTT. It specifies CSAYVPDTQYF.

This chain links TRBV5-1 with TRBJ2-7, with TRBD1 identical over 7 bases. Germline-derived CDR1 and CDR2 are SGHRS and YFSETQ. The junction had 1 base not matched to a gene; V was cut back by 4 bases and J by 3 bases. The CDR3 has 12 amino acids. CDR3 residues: CASSRDSYEQYF. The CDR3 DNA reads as TGCGCCAGCAGCAGGGACAGCTACGAGCAGTACTTC.

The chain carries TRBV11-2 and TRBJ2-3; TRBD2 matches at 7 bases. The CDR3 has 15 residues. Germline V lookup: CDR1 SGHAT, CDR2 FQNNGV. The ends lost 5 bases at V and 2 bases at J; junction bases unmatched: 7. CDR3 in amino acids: CASSPSGTTTDTQYF. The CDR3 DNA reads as TGTGCCAGCAGCCCCTCCGGGACTACCACAGATACGCAGTATTTT.

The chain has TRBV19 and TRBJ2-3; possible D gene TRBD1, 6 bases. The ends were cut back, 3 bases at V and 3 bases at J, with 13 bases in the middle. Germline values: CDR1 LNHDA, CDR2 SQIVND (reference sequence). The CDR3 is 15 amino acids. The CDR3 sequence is CASSIGRGATDTQYF. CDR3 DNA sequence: TGTGCCAGTAGTATTGGCAGGGGTGCGACAGATACGCAGTATTTT.

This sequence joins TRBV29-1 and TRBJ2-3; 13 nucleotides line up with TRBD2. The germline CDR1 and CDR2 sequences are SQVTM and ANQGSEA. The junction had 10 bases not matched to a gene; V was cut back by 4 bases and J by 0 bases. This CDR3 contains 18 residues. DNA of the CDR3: TGCAGCGTTGTGACTAGCGGGGGGACCTTAGTAAGCACAGATACGCAGTATTTT. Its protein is CSVVTSGGTLVSTDTQYF.

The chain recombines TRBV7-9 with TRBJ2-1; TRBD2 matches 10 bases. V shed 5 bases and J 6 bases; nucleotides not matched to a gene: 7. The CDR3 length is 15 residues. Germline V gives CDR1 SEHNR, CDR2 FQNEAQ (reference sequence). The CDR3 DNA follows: TGTGCCAGCAGCCGCCCGGGACTAGCGAGCAATGAGCAGTTCTTC. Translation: CASSRPGLASNEQFF.

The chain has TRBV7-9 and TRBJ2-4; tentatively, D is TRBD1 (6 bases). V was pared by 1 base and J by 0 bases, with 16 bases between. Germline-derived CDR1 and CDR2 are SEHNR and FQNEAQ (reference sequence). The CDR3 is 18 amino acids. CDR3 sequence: CASSLGSPGQLAKNIQYF. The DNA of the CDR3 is TGTGCCAGCAGCTTAGGGTCACCCGGACAGTTAGCCAAAAACATTCAGTACTTC.

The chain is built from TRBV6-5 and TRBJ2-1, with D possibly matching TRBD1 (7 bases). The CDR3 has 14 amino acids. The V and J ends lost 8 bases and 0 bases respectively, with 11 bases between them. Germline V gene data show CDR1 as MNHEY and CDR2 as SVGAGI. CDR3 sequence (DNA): TGTGCCAGCCGCGGGGACAGCTCCTACAATGAGCAGTTCTTC. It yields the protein CASRGDSSYNEQFF.

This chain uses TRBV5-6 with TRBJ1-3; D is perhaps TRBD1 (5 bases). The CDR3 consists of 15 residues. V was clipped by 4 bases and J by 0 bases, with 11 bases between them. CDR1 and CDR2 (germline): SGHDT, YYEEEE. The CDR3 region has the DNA TGTGCCAGCAGCGGGACGGTAATCTCTGGAAACACCATATATTTT. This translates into CASSGTVISGNTIYF.

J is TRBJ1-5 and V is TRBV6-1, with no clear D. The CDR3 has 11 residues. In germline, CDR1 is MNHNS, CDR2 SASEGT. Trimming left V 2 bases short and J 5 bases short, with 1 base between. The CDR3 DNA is TGTGCCAGCAGTGAATATCAGCCCCAGCATTTT. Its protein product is CASSEYQPQHF.

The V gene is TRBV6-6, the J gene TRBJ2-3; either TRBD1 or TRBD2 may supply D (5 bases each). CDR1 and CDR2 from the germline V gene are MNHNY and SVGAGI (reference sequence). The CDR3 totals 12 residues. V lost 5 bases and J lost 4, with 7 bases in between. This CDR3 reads CASSRGADTQYF. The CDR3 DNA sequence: TGTGCCAGCAGTAGAGGGGCAGATACGCAGTATTTT.

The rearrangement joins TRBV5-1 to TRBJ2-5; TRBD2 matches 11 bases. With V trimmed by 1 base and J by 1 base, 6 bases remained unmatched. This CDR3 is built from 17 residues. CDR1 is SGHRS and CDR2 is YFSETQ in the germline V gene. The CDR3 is CASSLSTSGGVQETQYF. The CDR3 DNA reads TGCGCCAGCAGCTTGAGTACTAGCGGGGGCGTCCAAGAGACCCAGTACTTC.

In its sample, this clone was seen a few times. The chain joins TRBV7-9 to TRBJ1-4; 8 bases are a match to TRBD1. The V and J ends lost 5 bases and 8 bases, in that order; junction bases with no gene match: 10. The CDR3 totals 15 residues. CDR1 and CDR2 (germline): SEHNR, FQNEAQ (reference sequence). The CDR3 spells CASSPTGGLDEKLFF. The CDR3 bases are TGTGCCAGCAGCCCCACAGGGGGATTAGACGAAAAACTGTTTTTT.

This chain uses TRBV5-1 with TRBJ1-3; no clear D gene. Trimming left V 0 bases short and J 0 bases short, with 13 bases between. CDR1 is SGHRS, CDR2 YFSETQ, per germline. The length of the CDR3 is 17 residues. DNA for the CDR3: TGCGCCAGCAGCTTGGCCGGCCCCCAGCACTCTGGAAACACCATATATTTT. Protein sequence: CASSLAGPQHSGNTIYF.

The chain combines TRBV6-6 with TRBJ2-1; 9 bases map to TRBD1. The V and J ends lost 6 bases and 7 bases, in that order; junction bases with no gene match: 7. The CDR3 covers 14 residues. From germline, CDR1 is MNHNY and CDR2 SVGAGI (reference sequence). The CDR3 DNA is TGTGCCAGCAGACTCCGGGACAGGGCGAATGAGCAGTTCTTC. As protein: CASRLRDRANEQFF.

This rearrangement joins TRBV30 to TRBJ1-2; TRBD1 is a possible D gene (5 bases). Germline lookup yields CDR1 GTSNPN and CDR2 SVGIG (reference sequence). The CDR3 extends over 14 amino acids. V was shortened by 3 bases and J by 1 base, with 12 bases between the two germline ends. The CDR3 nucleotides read TGTGCCTGGAGGCCCCCAGGGCTTAACTATGGCTACACCTTC. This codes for CAWRPPGLNYGYTF.

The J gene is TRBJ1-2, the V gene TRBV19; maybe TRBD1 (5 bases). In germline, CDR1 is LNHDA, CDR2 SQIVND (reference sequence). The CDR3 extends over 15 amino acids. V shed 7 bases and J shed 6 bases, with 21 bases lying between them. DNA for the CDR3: TGTGCCAGTAATCTAGGGGCCCGCGCCCTCAATGGCTACACCTTC. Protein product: CASNLGARALNGYTF.

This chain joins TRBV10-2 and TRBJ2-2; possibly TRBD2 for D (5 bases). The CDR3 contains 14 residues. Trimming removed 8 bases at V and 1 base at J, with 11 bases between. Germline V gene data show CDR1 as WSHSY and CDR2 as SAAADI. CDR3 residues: CASGNGVNTGELFF. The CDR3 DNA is TGCGCCAGCGGGAACGGGGTGAACACCGGGGAGCTGTTTTTT.

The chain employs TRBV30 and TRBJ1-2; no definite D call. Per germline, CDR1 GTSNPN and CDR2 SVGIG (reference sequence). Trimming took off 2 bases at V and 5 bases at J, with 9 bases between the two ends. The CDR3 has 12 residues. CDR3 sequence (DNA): TGTGCCTGGAGTAGGCCAGGATATGGCTACACCTTC. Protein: CAWSRPGYGYTF.

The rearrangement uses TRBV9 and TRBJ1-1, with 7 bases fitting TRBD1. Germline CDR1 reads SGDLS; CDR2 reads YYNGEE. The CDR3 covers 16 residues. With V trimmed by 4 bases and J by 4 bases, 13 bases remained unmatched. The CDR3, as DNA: TGTGCCAGCAGCCCCCGACAGGGAGGGAGTAGCACTGAAGCTTTCTTT. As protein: CASSPRQGGSSTEAFF.

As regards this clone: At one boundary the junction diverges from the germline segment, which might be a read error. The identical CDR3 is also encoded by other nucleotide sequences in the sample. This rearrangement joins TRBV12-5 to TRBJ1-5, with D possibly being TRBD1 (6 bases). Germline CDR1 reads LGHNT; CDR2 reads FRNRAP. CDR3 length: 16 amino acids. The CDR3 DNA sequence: TGTGCTCGTGGCCGGGGGCGGGGGGAGAGCAATCAGCCCCAGCATTTT. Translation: CARGRGRGESNQPQHF.